Listed here are 10 T cell receptor beta chains from one sample, sequenced in a study of cytomegalovirus exposure and HLA in healthy donors (dated by TCRdb to about 2017). Libraries were constructed by the immunoSEQ multiplex PCR assay. This is the immuneACCESS table as TCRdb keeps it, with only in-frame sequences that have V and J called. A part of the clones is gone; compared with another copy, unresolved V genes explain less than half, and the rest is unexplained. A total of over 250,000 clones appear in this sample, 65% to 90% of them only once. Jointly, the top ten make up 1% of the sample. Sequencing was carried out using PBMCs. The receptors shown here come from a woman between 18 and 29 years old in good health and CMV-seronegative.

The chain recombines TRBV10-3 with TRBJ2-7; 7 bases agree with TRBD1. This CDR3 is 13 amino acids long. The V gene's germline CDR1 is ENHRY and CDR2 SYGVKD. Trimming at V came to 4 bases and at J to 6 bases, leaving 6 bases not matched to a gene. The CDR3 here is CAISVRQGSEQYF. The CDR3 bases are TGTGCCATCAGTGTGAGACAGGGCTCCGAGCAGTACTTC.

This chain links TRBV4-3 with TRBJ1-3, with TRBD1 matching 10 bases. CDR3 length: 15 residues. The trim removed 0 bases at V and 8 bases at J, leaving 4 bases unmatched. CDR1 is LGHNA and CDR2 is YSLEER in the germline V gene. The CDR3 coding sequence is TGCGCCAGCAGCCAAGATGGGGACAGGGGTGACACCATATATTTT. This sequence encodes CASSQDGDRGDTIYF.

V and J are TRBV5-1 and TRBJ2-5; weak D call: TRBD1 (6 bases). The length of the CDR3 is 13 residues. Trimming stripped 3 bases from V and 5 bases from J, with 11 bases between. Germline V gene lookup returns CDR1 SGHRS and CDR2 YFSETQ. This CDR3 is CASSSQGVETQYF. The CDR3 DNA is TGCGCCAGCAGCTCACAGGGCGTGGAGACCCAGTACTTC.

The rearrangement links TRBV18 to TRBJ1-6, with 9 bases fitting TRBD1. V dropped 3 bases and J dropped 7; count of bases not matched to a gene: 1. Germline lookup yields CDR1 KGHSH and CDR2 LQKENI. The length of the CDR3 is 14 residues. The CDR3 region is CASSPDRGNSPLHF. DNA for the CDR3: TGTGCCAGCTCACCGGACAGGGGCAATTCACCCCTCCACTTT.

The rearrangement uses TRBV30 and TRBJ1-4; 8 bases are a match to TRBD1. V trimming: 4 bases; J trimming: 6 bases; junction bases outside the gene matches: 10. The CDR3 runs 15 residues. Germline CDR1 GTSNPN, CDR2 SVGIG (reference sequence). The CDR3 here is CAWTLGQGGYEKLFF. CDR3 DNA sequence: TGTGCCTGGACCCTCGGACAGGGTGGATATGAAAAACTGTTTTTT.

V gene TRBV2 combines with J gene TRBJ1-3; D may be TRBD1 (6 bases). Per germline, CDR1 SNHLY and CDR2 FYNNEI. This CDR3 contains 16 residues. Trimming shortened V by 8 bases and J by 0 bases, and 17 bases separated the two germline ends. CDR3 sequence: CASYSGTFASGNTIYF. CDR3 DNA sequence: TGTGCCAGCTATTCCGGGACATTTGCCTCTGGAAACACCATATATTTT.

The gene calls are TRBV6-5 and TRBJ2-7; 7 positions match TRBD2. Germline CDR1 and CDR2: MNHEY and SVGAGI. With V trimmed by 5 bases and J by 2 bases, 6 bases remained unmatched. The CDR3 is 14 amino acids. The CDR3 loop reads CASSPSGAPYEQYF. CDR3 in DNA: TGTGCCAGCAGTCCGAGCGGGGCCCCCTACGAGCAGTACTTC.

CDR3 in amino acids: CASTPDRGYVEQYF. The CDR3 nucleotides read TGCGCCAGCACTCCGGACAGGGGGTACGTCGAGCAGTACTTC. This chain connects TRBV4-1 to TRBJ2-7, with 10 bases fitting TRBD1. The ends lost 7 bases at V and 6 bases at J; junction bases unmatched: 9. Germline loops: CDR1 MGHRA, CDR2 YSYEKL. This CDR3 region has 14 residues.

The genes are TRBV5-8 and TRBJ2-2; possibly TRBD1 for D (6 bases). With 2 bases removed from V and 4 bases from J, the gap between germline ends came to 9 bases. The CDR3 runs 14 residues. CDR1 SGHTS and CDR2 YDEGEE come from the germline V gene. The CDR3 spells CASSLQGATGELFF. CDR3 nucleotide sequence: TGTGCCAGCAGCTTACAGGGAGCCACCGGGGAGCTGTTTTTT.

The chain couples TRBV11-3 to TRBJ2-3, with TRBD1 identical over 9 bases. Germline V CDR1 and CDR2: SGHNT, YENEEA. Trimming took 5 bases from V and 1 from J; bases not matched to a gene: 4. This CDR3 has 15 residues. CDR3 residues: CASSAGQGRTDTQYF. The CDR3 DNA sequence: TGTGCCAGCAGCGCGGGACAGGGTCGCACAGATACGCAGTATTTT.